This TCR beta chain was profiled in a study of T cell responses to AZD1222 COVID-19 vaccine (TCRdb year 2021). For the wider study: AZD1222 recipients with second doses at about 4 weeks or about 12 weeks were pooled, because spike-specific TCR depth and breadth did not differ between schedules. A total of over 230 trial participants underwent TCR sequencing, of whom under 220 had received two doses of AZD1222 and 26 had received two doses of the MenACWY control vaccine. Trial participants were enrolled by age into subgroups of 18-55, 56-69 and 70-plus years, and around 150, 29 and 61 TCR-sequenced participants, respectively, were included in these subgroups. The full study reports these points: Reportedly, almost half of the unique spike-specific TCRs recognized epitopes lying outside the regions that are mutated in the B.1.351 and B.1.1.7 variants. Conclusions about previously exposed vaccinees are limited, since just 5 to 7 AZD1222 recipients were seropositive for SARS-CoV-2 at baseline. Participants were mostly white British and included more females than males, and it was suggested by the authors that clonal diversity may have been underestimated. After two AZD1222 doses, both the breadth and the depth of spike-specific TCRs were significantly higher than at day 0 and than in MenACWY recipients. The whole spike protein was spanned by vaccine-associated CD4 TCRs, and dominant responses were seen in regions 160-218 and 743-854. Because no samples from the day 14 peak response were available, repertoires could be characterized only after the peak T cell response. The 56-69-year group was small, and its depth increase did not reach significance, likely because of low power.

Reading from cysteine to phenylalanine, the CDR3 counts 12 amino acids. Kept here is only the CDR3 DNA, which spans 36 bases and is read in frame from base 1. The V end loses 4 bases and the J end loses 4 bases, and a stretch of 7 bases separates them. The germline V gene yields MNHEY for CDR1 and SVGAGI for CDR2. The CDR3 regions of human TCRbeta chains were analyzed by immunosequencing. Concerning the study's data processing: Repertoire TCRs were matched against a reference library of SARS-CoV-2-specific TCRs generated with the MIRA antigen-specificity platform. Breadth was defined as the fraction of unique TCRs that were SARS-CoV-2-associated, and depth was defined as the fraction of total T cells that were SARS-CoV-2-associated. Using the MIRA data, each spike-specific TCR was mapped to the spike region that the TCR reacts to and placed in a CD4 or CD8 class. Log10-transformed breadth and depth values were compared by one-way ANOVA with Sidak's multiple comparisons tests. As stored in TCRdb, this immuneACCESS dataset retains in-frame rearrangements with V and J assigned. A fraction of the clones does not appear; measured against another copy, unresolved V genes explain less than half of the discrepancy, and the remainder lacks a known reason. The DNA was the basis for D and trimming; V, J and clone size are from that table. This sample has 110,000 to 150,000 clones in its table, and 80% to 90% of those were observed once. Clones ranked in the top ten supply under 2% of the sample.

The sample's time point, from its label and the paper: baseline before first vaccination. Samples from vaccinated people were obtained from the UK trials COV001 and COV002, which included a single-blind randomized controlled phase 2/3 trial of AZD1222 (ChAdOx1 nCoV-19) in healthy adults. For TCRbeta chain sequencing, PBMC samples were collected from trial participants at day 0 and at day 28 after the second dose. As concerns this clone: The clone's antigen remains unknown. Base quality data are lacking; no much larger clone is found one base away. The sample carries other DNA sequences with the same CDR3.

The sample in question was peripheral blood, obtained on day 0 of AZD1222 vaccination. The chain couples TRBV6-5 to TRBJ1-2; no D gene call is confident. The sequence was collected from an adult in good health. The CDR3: CASSFDSYGYTF. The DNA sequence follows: TGTGCCAGCAGTTTCGACTCCTATGGCTACACCTTC.